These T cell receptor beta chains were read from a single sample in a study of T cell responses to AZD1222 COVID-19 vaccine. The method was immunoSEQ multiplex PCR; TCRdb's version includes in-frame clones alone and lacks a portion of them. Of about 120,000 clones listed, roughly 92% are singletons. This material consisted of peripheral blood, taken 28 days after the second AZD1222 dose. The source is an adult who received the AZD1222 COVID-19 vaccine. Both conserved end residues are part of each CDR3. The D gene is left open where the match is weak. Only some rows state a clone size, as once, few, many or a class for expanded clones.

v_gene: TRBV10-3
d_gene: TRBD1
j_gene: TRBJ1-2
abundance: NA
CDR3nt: TGTGCCATCAGTGAAGTGGCAGGGGGTAATGGCTACACCTTC
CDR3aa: CAISEVAGGNGYTF

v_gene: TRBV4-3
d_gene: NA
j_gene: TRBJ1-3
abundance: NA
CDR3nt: TGCGCCAGCAGCCTCTCTCCCGAGCGCCGCTCTGGAAACACCATATATTTT
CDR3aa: CASSLSPERRSGNTIYF

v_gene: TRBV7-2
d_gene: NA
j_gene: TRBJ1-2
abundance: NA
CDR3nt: TGTGCCAGCAGCTTACTGGTCAGGCCCCCTTATGGCTACACCTTC
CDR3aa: CASSLLVRPPYGYTF

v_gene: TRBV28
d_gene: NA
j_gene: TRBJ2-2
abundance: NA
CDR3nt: TGTGCCAGAAGGACCTCCAACACCGGGGAGCTGTTTTTT
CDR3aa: CARRTSNTGELFF

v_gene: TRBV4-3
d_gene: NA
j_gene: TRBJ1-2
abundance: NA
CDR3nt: TGCGCCAGCAGCCAATTAAGTTCAGGGGATGGCTACACCTTC
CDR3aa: CASSQLSSGDGYTF

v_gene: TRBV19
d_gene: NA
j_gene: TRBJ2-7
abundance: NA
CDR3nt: TGTGCCAGTAGTATAGCCCACGACAGCTACGAGCAGTACTTC
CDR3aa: CASSIAHDSYEQYF

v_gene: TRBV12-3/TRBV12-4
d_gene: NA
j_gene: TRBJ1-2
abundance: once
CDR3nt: TGTGCCAGCAGGCCCACAGGGTCGGGTGGCTACACCTTC
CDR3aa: CASRPTGSGGYTF

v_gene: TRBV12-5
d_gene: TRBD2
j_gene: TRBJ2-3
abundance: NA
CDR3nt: TGTGCTAGTGCCGACCCACTAGCGGGGGACTCAGATACGCAGTATTTT
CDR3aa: CASADPLAGDSDTQYF

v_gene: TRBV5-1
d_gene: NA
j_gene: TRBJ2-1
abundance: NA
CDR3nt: TGCGCCAGCAGCTTGGAGAGCGGCGTATACAATGAGCAGTTCTTC
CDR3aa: CASSLESGVYNEQFF

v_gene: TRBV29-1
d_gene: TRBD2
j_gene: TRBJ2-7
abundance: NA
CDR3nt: TGCAGCGTTGTCCTGGGGGGGATCTTGCAGTACTTC
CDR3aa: CSVVLGGILQYF

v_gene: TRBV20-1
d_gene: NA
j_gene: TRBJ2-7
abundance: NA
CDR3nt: TGCAGTGCTAGTGGCGGGTGGGGCGAGCAGTACTTC
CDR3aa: CSASGGWGEQYF

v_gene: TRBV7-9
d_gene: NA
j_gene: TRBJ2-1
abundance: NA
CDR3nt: TGTGCCAGCAACCGGGAGTACAATGAGCAGTTCTTC
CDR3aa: CASNREYNEQFF

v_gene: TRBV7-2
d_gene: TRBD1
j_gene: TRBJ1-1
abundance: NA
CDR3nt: TGTGCCAGCACTCAACAGGGGATTAACACTGAAGCTTTCTTT
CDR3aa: CASTQQGINTEAFF

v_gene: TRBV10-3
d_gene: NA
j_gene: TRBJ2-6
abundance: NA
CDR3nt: TGTGCCATCAGTGTAGGGGCTGGGGCCAACGTCCTGACTTTC
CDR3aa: CAISVGAGANVLTF

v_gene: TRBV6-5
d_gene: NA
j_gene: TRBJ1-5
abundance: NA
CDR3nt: TGTGCCAGCATTCCGACGGACAATCTAACGCCCCAGCATTTT
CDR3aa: CASIPTDNLTPQHF

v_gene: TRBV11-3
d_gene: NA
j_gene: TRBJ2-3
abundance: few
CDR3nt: TGTGCCAGCAGCTTAGGGTCCAGGGTAGATCCAGATACGCAGTATTTT
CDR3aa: CASSLGSRVDPDTQYF

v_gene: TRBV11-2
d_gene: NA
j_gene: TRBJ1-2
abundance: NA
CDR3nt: TGTGCCAGCAGCCCTAGCCACAGGGATGGCTACACCTTC
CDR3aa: CASSPSHRDGYTF

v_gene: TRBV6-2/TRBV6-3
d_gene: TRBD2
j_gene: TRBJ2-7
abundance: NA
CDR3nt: TGTGCCAGCAGTTACTCGAAGGGGAGGGGCGAGCAGTACTTC
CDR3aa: CASSYSKGRGEQYF

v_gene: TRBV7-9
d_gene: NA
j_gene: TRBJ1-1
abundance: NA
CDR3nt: TGTGCCGGCTCCCCGGCAGGCATGAACACTGAAGCTTTCTTT
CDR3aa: CAGSPAGMNTEAFF

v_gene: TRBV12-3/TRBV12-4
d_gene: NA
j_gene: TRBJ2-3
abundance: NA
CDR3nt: TGTGCCAGCACCTCTCCCCCCCCAGATACGCAGTATTTT
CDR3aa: CASTSPPPDTQYF

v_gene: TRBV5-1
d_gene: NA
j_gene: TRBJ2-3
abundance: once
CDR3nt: TGCGCCAGCAGGCCCCCCACAGGTATTAGCACAGATACGCAGTATTTT
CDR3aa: CASRPPTGISTDTQYF

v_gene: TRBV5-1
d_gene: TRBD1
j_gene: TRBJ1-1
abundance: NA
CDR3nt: TGCGCCAGCCGACAGGGTCTAGGCACTGAAGCTTTCTTT
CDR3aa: CASRQGLGTEAFF

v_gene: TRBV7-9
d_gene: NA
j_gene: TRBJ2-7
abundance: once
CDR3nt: TGTGCCAGCAGCTTAGAGGTCGCCTACGAGCAGTACTTC
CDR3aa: CASSLEVAYEQYF

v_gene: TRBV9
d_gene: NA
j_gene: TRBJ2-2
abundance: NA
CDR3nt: TGTGCCAGCAGCGTAGGCACAGCGAACACCGGGGAGCTGTTTTTT
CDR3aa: CASSVGTANTGELFF

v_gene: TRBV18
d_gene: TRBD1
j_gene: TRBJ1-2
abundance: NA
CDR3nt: TGTGCCAGCTCACCGGGACAGGGGTATGGTGGCTACACCTTC
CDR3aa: CASSPGQGYGGYTF

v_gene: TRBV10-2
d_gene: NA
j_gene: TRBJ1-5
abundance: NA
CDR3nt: TGCGCCAGCAGTGAGGGGGTCGGTGGTCAGCCCCAGCATTTT
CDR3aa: CASSEGVGGQPQHF

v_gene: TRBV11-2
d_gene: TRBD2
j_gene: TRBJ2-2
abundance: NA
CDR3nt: TGTGCCAGCAGCGCCGATGGGGGGGCCGGGGAGCTGTTTTTT
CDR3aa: CASSADGGAGELFF

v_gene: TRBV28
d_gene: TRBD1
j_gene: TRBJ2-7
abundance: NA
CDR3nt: TGTGCCAGCAGTTCCACATCTCACAGGGGCCCGAGCTCCTACGAGCAGTACTTC
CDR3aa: CASSSTSHRGPSSYEQYF

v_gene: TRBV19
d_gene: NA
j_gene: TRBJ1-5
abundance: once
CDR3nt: TGTGCCAGTAGTACCTCCGGGGCGGGCAATCAGCCCCAGCATTTT
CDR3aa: CASSTSGAGNQPQHF

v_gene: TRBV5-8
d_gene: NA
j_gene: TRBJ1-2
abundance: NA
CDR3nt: TGTGCCAGCAGCTTGCGTGGGGACGACTATGGCTACACCTTC
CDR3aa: CASSLRGDDYGYTF

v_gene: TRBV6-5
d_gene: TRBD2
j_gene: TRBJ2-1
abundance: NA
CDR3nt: TGTGCCAGCAGTCCGGGAGGGGGGCAGTACAATGAGCAGTTCTTC
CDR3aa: CASSPGGGQYNEQFF

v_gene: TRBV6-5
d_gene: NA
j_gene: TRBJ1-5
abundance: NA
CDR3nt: TGTGCCAGCACCTCGGGGGGGCTACCCAATCAGCCCCAGCATTTT
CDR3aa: CASTSGGLPNQPQHF

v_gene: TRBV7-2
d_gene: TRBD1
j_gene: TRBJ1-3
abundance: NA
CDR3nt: TGTGCCAGCATCCAGGGGGCAAGCTCTGGAAACACCATATATTTT
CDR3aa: CASIQGASSGNTIYF

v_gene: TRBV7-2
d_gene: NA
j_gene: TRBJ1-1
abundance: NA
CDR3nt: TGTGCCAGCAGCTCACAGGGGAACACTGAAGCTTTCTTT
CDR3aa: CASSSQGNTEAFF

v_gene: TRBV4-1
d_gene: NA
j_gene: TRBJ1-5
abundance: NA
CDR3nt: TGCGCCAGCAGCCTACTCAGCAGCAATCAGCCCCAGCATTTT
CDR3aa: CASSLLSSNQPQHF

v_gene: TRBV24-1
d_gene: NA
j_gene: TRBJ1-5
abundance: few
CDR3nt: TGTGCCACCAGTGACAGACACAATCAGCCCCAGCATTTT
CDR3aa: CATSDRHNQPQHF

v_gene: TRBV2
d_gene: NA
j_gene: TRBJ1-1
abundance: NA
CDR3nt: TGTGCCAGCAGTGAAGGGGGCCTTTTCGCAGCTTTCTTT
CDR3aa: CASSEGGLFAAFF

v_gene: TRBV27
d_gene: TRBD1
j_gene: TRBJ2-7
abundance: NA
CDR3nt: TGTGCCAGCAGTAGTGCAATGACAGGGGGCAGCTACGAGCAGTACTTC
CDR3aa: CASSSAMTGGSYEQYF

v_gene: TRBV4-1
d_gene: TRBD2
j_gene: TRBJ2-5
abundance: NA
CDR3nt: TGCGCCAGCAGCCAAGCTACGGGGGGGCCTAGAGAGACCCAGTACTTC
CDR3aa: CASSQATGGPRETQYF

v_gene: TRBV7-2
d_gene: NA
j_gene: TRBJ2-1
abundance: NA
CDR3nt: TGTGCCAGCAGAGGAGGAAGGCGGGAGGACAGGCGACATAACGATGAGCAGTTCTTC
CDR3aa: CASRGGRREDRRHNDEQFF

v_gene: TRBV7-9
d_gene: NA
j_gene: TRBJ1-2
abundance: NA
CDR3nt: TGTGCCAGCAGCTTAGCCGGGTTAGAATATGGCTACACCTTC
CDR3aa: CASSLAGLEYGYTF

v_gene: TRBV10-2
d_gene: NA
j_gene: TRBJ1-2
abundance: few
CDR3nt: TGCGCCAGCAGGACGGACCAAGATGGCTACACCTTC
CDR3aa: CASRTDQDGYTF

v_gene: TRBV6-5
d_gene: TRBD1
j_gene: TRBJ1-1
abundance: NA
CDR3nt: TGTGCCAGCAGTTGGACAGGGACTGACACTGAAGCTTTCTTT
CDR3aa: CASSWTGTDTEAFF

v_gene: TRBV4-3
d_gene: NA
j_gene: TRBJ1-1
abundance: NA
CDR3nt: TGCGCCAGCAGCCAAACGGGGACCGGAGAAGCTTTCTTT
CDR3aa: CASSQTGTGEAFF

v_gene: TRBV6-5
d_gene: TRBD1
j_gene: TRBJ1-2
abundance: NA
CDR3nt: TGTGCCAGCAGTTACGGTCTAGACAGGGGATTTGGCTACACCTTC
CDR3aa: CASSYGLDRGFGYTF

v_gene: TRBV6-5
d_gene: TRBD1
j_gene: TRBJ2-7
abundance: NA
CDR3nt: TGTGCCAGCAGTTTGGCGACAGGGATCAGCGAGCAGTACTTC
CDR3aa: CASSLATGISEQYF

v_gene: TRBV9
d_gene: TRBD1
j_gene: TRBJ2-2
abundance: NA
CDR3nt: TGTGCCAGCAGCGTAGCTTTCAGGGGGCAGGACGGGGAGCTGTTTTTT
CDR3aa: CASSVAFRGQDGELFF